This entry is about one TCR beta chain. Its antigen is as yet unknown. This sample also contains other DNA sequences that code for the same CDR3. Patients, 2 to 39 years old, had expanded memory T-cell proportions. CD4+ T cells were divided by sorting: CD25-high CD127-low Tregs, CD25-low CD127-high conventional cells. The entry originates in a study of regulatory T cells. Regarding the study as a whole: Hydrophobic residues at CDR3 positions 6 and 7 were enriched in conventional CD4+ T cells of CD3G-deficient patients.

The V gene lost 0 bases and the J gene lost 3 bases, with 11 bases spanning the gap. The length of the CDR3 is 15 residues. CDR1 is SGHRS, CDR2 YFSETQ, per germline. The primer mix had 52 TRBV and 13 TRBJ primers. Profiling relied on immunoSEQ multiplex PCR, and the TCRdb table lists in-frame clones only, not all of them. The sample records approximately 37,000 clones, 75% to 90% being singletons. The sequence came from a person aged 18 to 30 with CD3G deficiency. The gene calls are TRBV5-1 and TRBJ2-3; D is tentatively TRBD1 or TRBD2 (6 bases each). The specimen was conventional CD4+ T cells sorted from blood. Written as DNA, the CDR3 is TGCGCCAGCAGCTTGGATGGGGGGCGGACAGATACGCAGTATTTT. Its translation is CASSLDGGRTDTQYF. The variable domain in full, with the rest retrieved from reference TRBV5-1 and TRBJ2-3, is KAGVTQTPRYLIKTRGQQVTLSCSPISGHRSVSWYQQTPGQGLQFLFEYFSETQRNKGNFPGRFSGRQFSNSRSEMNVSTLELGDSALYLCASSLDGGRTDTQYFGPGTRLTVL.